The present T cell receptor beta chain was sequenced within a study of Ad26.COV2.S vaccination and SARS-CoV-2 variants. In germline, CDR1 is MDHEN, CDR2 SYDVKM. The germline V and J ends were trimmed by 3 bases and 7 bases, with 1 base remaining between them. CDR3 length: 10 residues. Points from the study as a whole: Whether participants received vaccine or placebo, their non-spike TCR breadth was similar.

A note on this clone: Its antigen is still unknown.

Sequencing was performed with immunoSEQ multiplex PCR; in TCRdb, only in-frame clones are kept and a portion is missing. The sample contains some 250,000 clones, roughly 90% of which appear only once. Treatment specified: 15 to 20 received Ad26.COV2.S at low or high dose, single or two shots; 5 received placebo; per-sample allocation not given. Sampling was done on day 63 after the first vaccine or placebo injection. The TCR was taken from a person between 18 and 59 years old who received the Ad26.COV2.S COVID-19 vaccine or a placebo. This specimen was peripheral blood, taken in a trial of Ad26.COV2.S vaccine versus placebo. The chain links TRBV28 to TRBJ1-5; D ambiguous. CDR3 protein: CASSFQPQHF. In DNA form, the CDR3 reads TGTGCCAGCAGTTTCCAGCCCCAGCATTTT.